The T cell receptor (beta chain) described here comes from a study of blood T cells in healthy people across ages. CDR1 LGHNA and CDR2 YNFKEQ come from the germline V gene. The CDR3 contains 17 residues. Trimming took 1 base from V and 4 from J, leaving 17 bases between them. For this clonotype: The antigen is not known.

A second PCR, run for about 7 to 11 cycles, used a sample-barcoded 5' primer plus a J-beta primer mix. MiXCR was run by TCRdb on the 5' RACE reads, yielding one entry per CDR3 protein. The sample yields roughly 2 million distinct CDR3 sequences, around half seen once. Whole-study results and caveats: Strong correlation linked observed beta diversity and percent naive T cells.

The gene calls are TRBV4-2 and TRBJ2-1; D possibly corresponds to TRBD2 (6 bases). This TCR was sampled from a woman in her thirties or forties in good health. The sample comprised blood. CDR3 region: CASSQVSIGGVYNEQFF. For the CDR3, the DNA is TGTGCCAGCAGCCAAGTTAGCATCGGGGGAGTATACAATGAGCAGTTCTTC.